The source of this TCR beta chain is a study of blood T cell repertoires in COVID-19. Study information: Specimens from acute and convalescent COVID-19 originated in the United States, Italy and Spain. Sample material is recorded as cDNA or gDNA derived from T cells, B-cell-depleted T cells, or PBMCs.

Followed over time, Seattle patients had been enrolled while infection was active. Per the original methods: The authors estimated nucleated cell counts from reference gene primer amplification. Only in-frame clones appear in the TCRdb table, and some are missing; sequencing was by immunoSEQ multiplex PCR. The V and J calls and clone size come from that table; D and trimming were worked out from the DNA. The repertoire holds about 220,000 clones, with approximately 78% as singletons. This clone was seen a few times. The CDR3 is 17 residues long. V was clipped by 4 bases and J by 3 bases; unmatched bases: 7. Germline loops: CDR1 LNHNV, CDR2 YYDKDF (reference sequence).

Sequenced material: peripheral blood. The TCR was taken from a woman in her seventies with COVID-19, enrolled during active disease. The rearrangement uses TRBV15 and TRBJ1-5; TRBD1 matches 12 bases. CDR3 protein: CATSTPGQGAFNQPQHF. CDR3 nucleotide sequence: TGTGCCACCAGCACACCGGGACAGGGGGCCTTCAATCAGCCCCAGCATTTT.